The next 27 T cell receptor beta chains were all read from a single sample in a study of T cell repertoires in cytomegalovirus infection (dated by TCRdb to about 2019). Sequenced using an Illumina HiSeq 1500. In TCRdb, the public reads were trimmed at Q25 with fastp and aligned with MiXCR, with productive beta chains retained. Rows are unified per CDR3 protein, each entry keeping the most common DNA and genes. Across this sample there are fewer than 300,000 distinct CDR3 sequences, with roughly 23% seen only once. The ten biggest clones cover approximately 15% of the sample. Sequencing input: PBMCs. Every receptor here comes from a human donor in good health (CMV status not recorded). Some clones in this sample may be carry-over from other donors' samples.

Only a few counts were recorded for this clonotype. This sequence joins TRBV6-6 and TRBJ2-1; 7 nucleotides align to TRBD1. CDR1 and CDR2 from the germline V gene are MNHNY and SVGAGI (reference sequence). The V segment lost 4 bases and the J segment 6 bases; nucleotides outside the gene matches: 3. This CDR3 is 13 amino acids long. The CDR3 region is CASSLGQVNEQFF. In DNA, the CDR3 is TGTGCCAGCAGTTTAGGACAGGTCAATGAGCAGTTCTTC.

This chain links TRBV27 with TRBJ2-7, with TRBD1 identical over 9 bases. CDR3 length: 15 amino acids. The germline CDR1 and CDR2 sequences are MNHEY and SMNVEV (reference sequence). V shed 8 bases, J shed 9 bases, and the junction held 17 bases outside the gene matches. The CDR3 region is CASLPSGTGRSWQYF. Here the CDR3 DNA reads TGTGCCAGCCTCCCCTCCGGGACAGGGAGATCCTGGCAGTACTTC.

The table lists this clonotype with a few counts. J is TRBJ1-4 and V is TRBV7-6, with D uncertain. Germline V gene sequence: CDR1 SGHVS, CDR2 FNYEAQ. Trimming left V 5 bases short and J 8 bases short, with 12 bases between. The CDR3 covers 13 residues. CDR3 residues: CASSASAEEKLFF. Written as DNA, the CDR3 is TGTGCCAGCAGCGCTTCGGCTGAGGAAAAACTGTTTTTT.

This clonotype appeared many times. The chain links TRBV7-2 to TRBJ2-5; 13 nucleotides match TRBD2. The V gene end was trimmed by 5 bases and the J gene end by 5 bases; junction bases not matched to a gene: 11. The CDR3 spans 17 residues. Germline V gives CDR1 SGHTA, CDR2 FQGNSA. CDR3 nucleotide sequence: TGTGCCAGCAGCCCCCACGGACTAGCGGGGGCCGGGGAGACCCAGTACTTC. This codes for CASSPHGLAGAGETQYF.

The chain uses TRBV2 and TRBJ2-1, with 9 bases fitting TRBD2. V shed 8 bases and J 0 bases; nucleotides not matched to a gene: 5. The CDR3 length is 15 residues. Germline V gives CDR1 SNHLY, CDR2 FYNNEI. CDR3 loop: CASCGLASSYNEQFF. The CDR3 DNA sequence: TGTGCCAGCTGTGGACTAGCGAGCTCCTACAATGAGCAGTTCTTC.

This clonotype appeared once. The V and J genes are TRBV9 and TRBJ1-1; 8 positions agree with TRBD1. The V gene end was trimmed by 0 bases and the J gene end by 4 bases; junction bases not matched to a gene: 8. CDR1 is SGDLS, CDR2 YYNGEE, per germline. This CDR3 region has 16 residues. CDR3 in DNA: TGTGCCAGCAGCGTAGCAGCAGACAGGGGTGGCACTGAAGCTTTCTTT. Encoded protein: CASSVAADRGGTEAFF. Supplemented by reference TRBV9 and TRBJ1-1, the full variable domain reads DSGVTQTPKHLITATGQRVTLRCSPRSGDLSVYWYQQSLDQGLQFLIQYYNGEERAKGNILERFSAQQFPDLHSELNLSSLELGDSALYFCASSVAADRGGTEAFFGQGTRLTVV.

V is TRBV20-1 and J is TRBJ2-7; D might be TRBD1 or TRBD2, each matching 5 bases. The germline V and J ends were trimmed by 6 bases and 7 bases, with 19 bases remaining between them. The CDR3 contains 13 residues. Germline CDR1 reads DFQATT; CDR2 reads SNEGSKA (reference sequence). DNA of the CDR3: TGCAGTGCGACTAAGACAGTTTTGGGGGAGCAGTACTTC. Protein product: CSATKTVLGEQYF.

Details on this clonotype: Possible read error: a much larger clone is one base away. This chain joins TRBV7-9 and TRBJ2-5; no clear D gene. Germline loops: CDR1 SEHNR, CDR2 FQNEAQ (reference sequence). Trimming cost V 8 bases and J 5 bases, with 12 bases left between them. There are 12 residues in the CDR3. In DNA form, the CDR3 reads TGTGCCAGCGGGATGGCCGGGGAGACCCAGTACTTC. Translation gives CASGMAGETQYF.

The chain joins TRBV20-1 to TRBJ2-1; 8 nucleotides line up with TRBD2. V shed 4 bases and J 0 bases; nucleotides not matched to a gene: 8. Germline CDR1 DFQATT, CDR2 SNEGSKA (reference sequence). This CDR3 is built from 16 residues. The CDR3 sequence: CSAILVAGSSYNEQFF. CDR3 DNA sequence: TGCAGTGCTATCCTGGTAGCGGGGAGCTCCTACAATGAGCAGTTCTTC.

This clonotype was seen more than once but under ten times. V and J are TRBV11-3 and TRBJ2-7; tentative D call: TRBD2 (5 bases). This CDR3 contains 20 residues. From germline, CDR1 is SGHNT and CDR2 YENEEA. Between the trimmed V and J ends, which lost 0 bases and 2 bases, there was a span of 26 bases. The DNA of the CDR3 is TGTGCCAGCAGCTTAGATTCGAGGCCGGATATGACTATCCGTACCTACGAGCAGTACTTC. Protein sequence: CASSLDSRPDMTIRTYEQYF.

CDR3 loop: CASSFTLGRPNNEQFF. The CDR3 DNA reads TGTGCCAGCAGCTTCACCTTGGGACGGCCGAACAATGAGCAGTTCTTC. The chain recombines TRBV7-2 with TRBJ2-1; D tentatively reads TRBD1 or TRBD2 (5 bases each). This CDR3 contains 16 residues. V gave up 3 bases and J gave up 5 bases, with 17 bases separating them. CDR1 and CDR2 (germline): SGHTA, FQGNSA.

The genes are TRBV7-2 and TRBJ2-4; possibly TRBD1 or TRBD2 for D (5 bases each). The CDR3 has 12 residues. Trimming left V 7 bases short and J 8 bases short, with 12 bases between. Per germline, CDR1 SGHTA and CDR2 FQGNSA. Here the CDR3 reads CASTRGVDIQYF. The CDR3 DNA follows: TGTGCCAGCACTAGAGGGGTAGACATTCAGTACTTC.

This clonotype was seen repeatedly, ten times or more. The chain links TRBV7-2 to TRBJ2-1; 10 nucleotides align to TRBD2. V gave up 1 base and J gave up 4 bases; unmatched junction bases: 10. This CDR3 is built from 18 residues. In germline, CDR1 is SGHTA, CDR2 FQGNSA. The CDR3 DNA reads as TGTGCCAGCAGCTTAGTATGGGGGGGGACTAGCGCATACAATGAGCAGTTCTTC. Its protein is CASSLVWGGTSAYNEQFF.

This clonotype was counted many times. The CDR3 is CASSEGLASGELFF. CDR3 in DNA: TGTGCCAGCAGCGAGGGACTAGCCTCCGGGGAGCTGTTTTTT. The rearrangement uses TRBV7-2 and TRBJ2-2, with 9 bases matching TRBD2. J lost 6 bases, V lost 5 bases, and 4 bases had no gene match. Germline V lookup: CDR1 SGHTA, CDR2 FQGNSA. The CDR3 sequence is 14 residues long.

This clonotype was recorded many times. This chain joins TRBV7-2 and TRBJ2-1, with D unresolved. The V gene lost 0 bases and the J gene lost 9 bases, with 15 bases spanning the gap. Germline V lookup: CDR1 SGHTA, CDR2 FQGNSA. The CDR3 covers 15 residues. The CDR3 nucleotides read TGTGCCAGCAGCTTAGCGCAGTGGAAGGGCGGTGAGCAGTTCTTC. Translation: CASSLAQWKGGEQFF.

This chain connects TRBV12-3 or TRBV12-4 to TRBJ2-6, with TRBD1 identical over 8 bases. This CDR3 contains 17 residues. The V segment lost 4 bases and the J segment 0 bases; nucleotides outside the gene matches: 5. CDR3 DNA: TGTGCCAGCAGTTCCCGGGACAGGCGCTCTGGGGCCAACGTCCTGACTTTC. Residues: CASSSRDRRSGANVLTF.

Notes on this clonotype: One base away lies a much larger clone, so this may be a sequencing read error. The missing conserved phenylalanine or tryptophan at the end of this CDR3 makes a read error likely. In nucleotides, the CDR3 is TGTGCCAGCAGCTTACGGGGACGGACCACAGATACGCAGTATGTT. Translating it yields CASSLRGRTTDTQYV. V is TRBV7-2 and J is TRBJ2-3; D assignment may be TRBD1 or TRBD2 (5 bases each). Germline CDR1 and CDR2: SGHTA and FQGNSA. Trimming left V 2 bases short and J 2 bases short, with 11 bases between. This CDR3 comprises 15 residues.

This rearrangement joins TRBV29-1 to TRBJ1-2, with 7 bases lining up with TRBD1. Germline values: CDR1 SQVTM, CDR2 ANQGSEA. The CDR3 runs to 13 residues. With 4 bases clipped from V and 4 bases from J, the junction kept 6 bases outside the gene matches. CDR3 in DNA: TGCAGCGTTGCCCACAGGGGAAGCTATGGCTACACCTTC. Translated, it gives CSVAHRGSYGYTF.

This clonotype appeared many times. This sequence joins TRBV7-8 and TRBJ2-2, with 10 bases identical to TRBD2. With 4 bases clipped from V and 4 bases from J, the junction kept 15 bases outside the gene matches. Germline V gene lookup returns CDR1 SGHVS and CDR2 FQNEAQ. This CDR3 is built from 19 residues. CDR3 in amino acids: CASSSPLAGAPKPTGELFF. CDR3 nucleotide sequence: TGTGCCAGCAGCTCCCCGCTAGCGGGAGCCCCGAAGCCCACCGGGGAGCTGTTTTTT.

The chain is built from TRBV7-2 and TRBJ1-2; D perhaps matches TRBD1 (6 bases). V gave up 2 bases and J gave up 7 bases, with 14 bases separating them. CDR3 length equals 14 residues. Looked up from germline, CDR1 is SGHTA and CDR2 is FQGNSA. CDR3 sequence: CASSLTGGAGGYTF. The CDR3 DNA is TGTGCCAGCAGCTTAACGGGGGGCGCGGGTGGCTACACCTTC.

This clonotype was counted ten times or more. The CDR3 region is CASSLAGGNEKLFF. The CDR3 DNA reads TGTGCCAGCAGCTTAGCAGGGGGGAATGAAAAACTGTTTTTT. The chain joins TRBV7-2 to TRBJ1-4; D is possibly TRBD1 (6 bases). Germline CDR1 SGHTA, CDR2 FQGNSA. CDR3 length: 14 residues. The V and J ends lost 0 bases and 5 bases respectively, with 7 bases between them.

At least ten counts were recorded for this clonotype. The chain combines TRBV7-2 with TRBJ2-4; 10 bases are a match to TRBD1. Unmatched junction bases numbered 11, after V lost 6 bases and J lost 3 bases. Germline CDR1 reads SGHTA; CDR2 reads FQGNSA. This CDR3 has 17 residues. The CDR3 DNA reads as TGTGCCAGCAGTCGTCCGGGACAGGGGTTCCGCAAAAACATTCAGTACTTC. It yields the protein CASSRPGQGFRKNIQYF. Based on the CDR3 plus reference TRBV7-2 and TRBJ2-4, the full variable domain is GAGVSQSPSNKVTEKGKDVELRCDPISGHTALYWYRQSLGQGLEFLIYFQGNSAPDKSGLPSDRFSAERTGGSVSTLTIQRTQQEDSAVYLCASSRPGQGFRKNIQYFGAGTRLSVL.

This clonotype came up a few times. The chain combines TRBV6-2 or TRBV6-3 with TRBJ2-1; D might be TRBD2 (6 bases). The CDR3 runs 13 residues. Germline CDR1 reads MNHEY; CDR2 reads SVGEGT. The ends were cut back, 5 bases at V and 7 bases at J, with 12 bases in the middle. The chain's CDR3 is CASSQPGVNEQFF. CDR3 sequence (DNA): TGTGCCAGCAGTCAACCGGGGGTGAATGAGCAGTTCTTC.

This clonotype appeared many times. The CDR3 is CASSPTSGLAGDTQYF. The CDR3 DNA follows: TGTGCCAGCAGTCCAACTAGCGGACTCGCGGGAGATACGCAGTATTTT. The chain carries TRBV11-2 and TRBJ2-3; the match to TRBD2 covers 8 bases. The CDR3 is 16 amino acids. Germline loops: CDR1 SGHAT, CDR2 FQNNGV. V dropped 6 bases and J dropped 5; count of bases not matched to a gene: 13.

This chain connects TRBV20-1 to TRBJ1-2, with D unclear. Germline CDR1 reads DFQATT; CDR2 reads SNEGSKA (reference sequence). The CDR3 length is 13 residues. Trimming left V 3 bases short and J 3 bases short, with 11 bases between. In DNA form, the CDR3 reads TGCAGTGCTAGGGGCTACGCCCACTATGGCTACACCTTC. It translates to CSARGYAHYGYTF.

The chain employs TRBV12-3 or TRBV12-4 and TRBJ2-3; TRBD2 matches at 11 bases. The CDR3 is 12 amino acids. J was trimmed by 14 bases and V by 6 bases; bases with no gene match: 7. Here the CDR3 reads CASSATSGGLYF. The CDR3 bases are TGTGCCAGCAGCGCTACTAGCGGGGGCTTGTATTTT.

This clonotype turned up a few times. The chain combines TRBV2 with TRBJ1-2, with D perhaps matching TRBD1 (5 bases). The CDR3 spans 13 residues. Germline V CDR1 and CDR2: SNHLY, FYNNEI. V lost 4 bases and J lost 2, with 8 bases in between. CDR3 protein: CASSGGTNYGYTF. CDR3 in DNA: TGTGCCAGCAGTGGAGGGACGAACTATGGCTACACCTTC.